This T cell receptor (beta chain) was retrieved from a study of cytomegalovirus exposure and HLA in healthy donors (dated by TCRdb to the late 2010s). About the investigation overall: According to an earlier analysis of several hundred of the donors, about 190 million T cells yielded 90 million to 130 million unique TCR beta sequences and approximately 300 Gb of sequence data. Roughly 300 gigabases of sequencing data and 78 million or so unique TCR sequences were included in an early release covering 500 to 750 HLA-typed donors. Among the roughly 400 genotyped donors, approximately 81% belonged to the genetic ancestry cluster associated with self-reported Caucasian donors. The study aimed to test whether signatures of past pathogen exposure could be identified by cataloging public T cell receptors. The study used immunosequencing to profile the T cell repertoires of 666 subjects and linked those repertoires to cytomegalovirus serostatus. A separate validation cohort of approximately 120 different subjects was used in addition to the roughly 700-subject first cohort. The study combined high-throughput TCR immunosequencing, statistical association of individual TCRs with disease status, and machine learning to predict cytomegalovirus infection status. A later analysis re-analyzed previously published TCR beta repertoires from 666 donors and added high-resolution HLA genotyping to study TCR occurrence patterns. The later analysis used no new phenotypic data to find candidate immune exposures, relying instead on TCR beta sequences and their occurrence across donors. To decide whether each TCR beta V gene segment behaved as functional or pseudogenic, an earlier analysis of some 540 of the donors relied on high-throughput TCR beta sequencing. Donor age, sex, ethnicity and CMV serostatus were compiled alongside the repertoire data. Genome-wide SNP genotypes for about 65% of the roughly 700 donors were used in a later genetic analysis, which treated that subset as a discovery cohort. All discovery cohort repertoires had been generated using a single sequencing platform. HLA typing included class I and class II loci at four-digit resolution. Typing coverage differed by locus: A, B, C, DRB1 and DQB1 were typed in about 629-640 donors, DQA1 in 522, DPA1 in around 600, and DPB1 in around 440. About five DR-DQ haplotypes were treated as single units for association and clustering because of strong linkage in the cohort. On average, around 240,000 unique TCR beta nucleotide sequences were sequenced per donor among 398 genotyped donors of the cohort, with about 17% of those sequences being non-productive. Results and caveats for the whole study, not just this receptor: Most CMV-associated TCR beta chains appeared to be HLA-restricted in a later analysis, and the HLA associations seemed to be driven largely by CMV exposure. Because HLA typing was unavailable for some donors at each locus, only the typed subset was used in association tests. It was suggested by the authors that the approach could potentially be generalized to other disease states and immunological phenotypes. Presence/absence analyses assumed roughly uniform sequencing depth across donors, an assumption that may not hold. The classifier was reported to diagnose cytomegalovirus status with high specificity and sensitivity in both the original and validation cohorts. Most TCR sequences were seen in very few donors, while some public TCRs were found in many individuals. A further reported finding was that TCR beta sequences accurately predicted the HLA-A and HLA-B alleles for most subjects in the first cohort. A few of the identified cytomegalovirus-associated TCR beta chains were confirmed in vitro to be specific for cytomegalovirus antigens. According to a later analysis, TCR association rates differed among HLA loci, with DRB1 alleles showing the most associated TCRs and HLA-C alleles showing the fewest. Only TCR beta chains were sequenced in this cohort, and the absence of alpha or paired-chain data limited detectable features. A later genetic analysis reported fewer N-insertions in productive TCRs among donors in an Asian-associated ancestry cluster than the roughly 670-donor mean. Immune exposure information for the cohort was limited to CMV serostatus. Correlated functional status among segregating V segments might reflect linkage disequilibrium, but an unknown experimental factor could not be ruled out. A later analysis associated about 17,000 TCR beta sequences with specific HLA alleles at a false discovery rate of 0.05. A total of about 150 TCR beta chains were listed by the study as associated with cytomegalovirus. A cluster of highly shared sequence variants was judged likely to represent a technical artifact of the sequencing pipeline. In a later analysis, HLA-associated TCR beta chains were found to be more clonally expanded and to have lower generation probabilities than equally common non-associated chains. According to a later analysis, parvovirus B19, influenza, CMV and Epstein-Barr virus appeared linked to several top co-occurrence clusters. A later genetic analysis associated a missense DCLRE1C variant with V-gene and J-gene trimming of TCR beta chains, and an independent cohort replicated the association. In an earlier analysis of approximately 600 of the donors, most TCR beta V segments were observed in productive rearrangements about 87% or about 30% of the time, broadly matching IMGT annotations. The 87-base-pair reads could not distinguish some IMGT-functional V segments, including TRBV6-2 and TRBV6-3, so those segments were excluded. Because counts were too low, approximately 18 rarely observed V segments, including chromosome 9 orphons, were excluded from the earlier analysis of roughly 580 of the donors. Assigning TCR associations to individual alleles was difficult when HLA alleles, especially DR and DQ, strongly co-occurred.

Remarks on this clone: No antigen is known for it. No base quality information exists; no much larger clone differs at one position.

Unmatched junction bases come to 6, with V trimmed by 2 bases and J by 5 bases. Taken from the germline V gene, the CDR1 and CDR2 loops are MNHNS and SASEGT. From the cysteine through the phenylalanine, the CDR3 covers 15 amino acids. Just the 45-base CDR3 DNA is kept, in frame starting at base 1. The cohort consisted of 650 to 850 healthy bone marrow donors. At the time of sampling, all cohort members were nominally healthy, though unrecorded immune exposures were likely present. The donor tested CMV seropositive, placing the donor among the 289 seropositive members of the cohort. A peripheral blood sample was collected from each donor, and TCR beta sequencing was performed on peripheral blood mononuclear cells. Genomic DNA was extracted from the blood cell samples with the Qiagen DNeasy Blood Extraction Kit. Library generation was performed with the immunoSEQ multiplex PCR assay. A mixture of 60 forward primers for TCR Vbeta segments and 13 reverse primers for TCR Jbeta segments was used in the multiplex PCR. The CDR3 region of rearranged TCR beta genes was amplified from genomic DNA by a multiplex PCR assay. The Illumina HiSeq System was used to sequence the amplified TCR beta libraries as 87-base-pair reads. Per the source publication's procedure: A later analysis counted approximately 84 million unique TCR beta chains across the roughly 700 repertoires, and around 12 million of these chains were shared by at least two donors. A nearest-neighbor algorithm error-corrected the raw reads and collapsed the reads into unique sequences, merging closely related sequences to remove PCR and sequencing errors. Alignment of CDR3 sequences to IMGT reference sequences was used to assign V, D and J gene segments. For a sequence to be retained, at least a six-nucleotide match to both a V gene segment and a J gene segment was required. Rearrangements were called productive when the CDR3 lacked stop codons and stayed in frame with V and J; all others were non-productive. Following IMGT convention, CDR3 was defined as the stretch from the second conserved V-encoded cysteine to the conserved J-encoded phenylalanine. In an earlier analysis of around 640 of the donors, sequences lacking an unambiguous match to a single V gene segment were excluded. An earlier analysis of a few hundred of the donors called V segments functional above 56.7% productive rearrangements and segregating when the between-donor standard deviation exceeded 5%. To diagnose cytomegalovirus status from the catalog of TCR beta chain sequences, a statistical classification framework was built. A later analysis assigned V and J genes by comparing TCR nucleotide sequences with IMGT/GENE-DB human TR gene sequences. Using the TCRdist pipeline, a later analysis assigned CDR3 sequences along with most-parsimonious VDJ recombination scenarios. In a later analysis, each TCR beta chain was defined by its CDR3 amino acid sequence together with its V-gene family, and reads without a unique V-gene family were excluded. To address suspected cross-contamination and a sequencing artifact, a later analysis removed approximately 590 highly shared, low-generation-probability nucleotide sequences. In a later analysis, a clonal expansion index for each public chain was calculated from normalized within-repertoire ranks of inferred template counts. In a later analysis, generation probabilities were computed using a VDJ recombination model fitted to out-of-frame rearrangements, and the results were checked against IGoR. In a later analysis, TCR-TCR, TCR-HLA and TCR-CMV co-occurrence was scored with hypergeometric tests, and a repertoire-size bias correction was applied to TCR pairs. In a later analysis, false discovery rates were estimated by permuting HLA or CMV assignments 20 times. In a later analysis, co-occurring TCRs were grouped with DBSCAN, and TCRdist sequence similarity was added when clustering was performed within HLA-allele-positive subsets. Repertoires with fewer than 30,000 or more than 120,000 public chains were left out of co-occurrence clustering, as were four to six repertoires with anomalous nucleotide sharing. This is the immuneACCESS table as TCRdb keeps it, with only in-frame sequences that have V and J called. A part of the clones is gone; compared with another copy, unresolved V genes explain less than half, and the rest is unexplained. V and J calls plus clone size are reproduced from that table; the DNA served to infer D and trimming. A total of 150,000 to 200,000 clones appear in this sample, 75% to 90% of them only once. The ten largest clones represent roughly 4% of the sample.

Material for sequencing was PBMCs. The receptor was isolated from a man aged 45 to 65 in good health and CMV-seropositive. In this chain, TRBV6-1 is recombined with TRBJ2-5; TRBD2 fits 9 bases in the junction. The CDR3: CASSEMIAGEETQYF. The DNA is as follows: TGTGCCAGCAGTGAAATGATAGCGGGAGAGGAGACCCAGTACTTC.